The rows below give T cell receptor beta chains drawn from one sample of a study of OX40 agonist ivuxolimab in advanced cancers. Clones were read by immunoSEQ multiplex PCR, and TCRdb kept only the in-frame ones, dropping some. The sample lists about 70,000 clones, approximately 90% occurring once. The sequenced sample was CD4+ or CD8+ T cells sorted from blood, obtained in a trial of the OX40 agonist ivuxolimab. These receptors all stem from an adult with an advanced solid tumor such as melanoma, head and neck, liver or kidney cancer. Each CDR3 is given with its conserved first and last residue. A D gene is named only where the DNA matches it firmly. Size tells how often a clone was seen (once, few, many) or the class of an expanded clone, and some rows leave it out.

CDR3aa: CASSNTGNEQFF; CDR3nt: TGCGCCAGCAGCAACACTGGGAATGAGCAGTTCTTC; v_gene: TRBV5-1; d_gene: -; len: 12; j_gene: TRBJ2-1; abundance: -
CDR3aa: CASSLAGQGLEYGYTF; CDR3nt: TGTGCCAGCAGCTTAGCGGGACAGGGCTTGGAATATGGCTACACCTTC; v_gene: TRBV11-2; d_gene: TRBD1; len: 16; j_gene: TRBJ1-2; abundance: -
CDR3aa: CASSLSAGGSGQPQHF; CDR3nt: TGCGCCAGCAGCTTGTCCGCAGGGGGCTCGGGGCAGCCCCAGCATTTT; v_gene: TRBV5-1; d_gene: TRBD1; len: 16; j_gene: TRBJ1-5; abundance: few
CDR3aa: CASSEGRGVQPQHF; CDR3nt: TGTGCCAGCAGTGAAGGCAGGGGGGTACAGCCCCAGCATTTT; v_gene: TRBV2; d_gene: TRBD1; len: 14; j_gene: TRBJ1-5; abundance: -
CDR3aa: CASSEVAEGQPQHF; CDR3nt: TGTGCCAGCAGTGAAGTGGCAGAGGGGCAGCCCCAGCATTTT; v_gene: TRBV2; d_gene: -; len: 14; j_gene: TRBJ1-5; abundance: -
CDR3aa: CASSKSEVKDYNEQFF; CDR3nt: TGTGCCAGCAGTAAATCGGAAGTCAAAGATTACAATGAGCAGTTCTTC; v_gene: TRBV2; d_gene: -; len: 16; j_gene: TRBJ2-1; abundance: -
CDR3aa: CASSSTGNTEAFF; CDR3nt: TGTGCCAGCAGCTCGACAGGGAACACTGAAGCTTTCTTT; v_gene: TRBV7-3; d_gene: -; len: 13; j_gene: TRBJ1-1; abundance: -
CDR3aa: CASSLELGGNSGGNEQFF; CDR3nt: TGTGCCAGCAGCTTAGAGCTAGGAGGAAACAGCGGGGGGAATGAGCAGTTCTTC; v_gene: TRBV7-7; d_gene: TRBD2; len: 18; j_gene: TRBJ2-1; abundance: -
CDR3aa: CASTIDRERQPQHF; CDR3nt: TGTGCCAGCACCATTGACAGGGAACGGCAGCCCCAGCATTTT; v_gene: TRBV6-1; d_gene: TRBD1; len: 14; j_gene: TRBJ1-5; abundance: -
CDR3aa: CASKGGGKLFF; CDR3nt: TGTGCCAGCAAGGGCGGCGGAAAACTGTTTTTT; v_gene: TRBV2; d_gene: -; len: 11; j_gene: TRBJ1-4; abundance: -
CDR3aa: CASTAGIPTIYF; CDR3nt: TGTGCCAGCACCGCGGGCATTCCCACCATATATTTT; v_gene: TRBV2; d_gene: -; len: 12; j_gene: TRBJ1-3; abundance: few
CDR3aa: CAISNTGDNYGYTF; CDR3nt: TGTGCCATCAGTAACACAGGGGATAACTATGGCTACACCTTC; v_gene: TRBV10-3; d_gene: TRBD1; len: 14; j_gene: TRBJ1-2; abundance: -
CDR3aa: CASSRVPGQQETQYF; CDR3nt: TGCGCCAGCAGCCGGGTGCCGGGACAGCAAGAGACCCAGTACTTC; v_gene: TRBV5-1; d_gene: TRBD1; len: 15; j_gene: TRBJ2-5; abundance: -
CDR3aa: CASSEMRLAGYNEQFF; CDR3nt: TGTGCCAGCAGTGAAATGAGACTAGCGGGCTACAATGAGCAGTTCTTC; v_gene: TRBV2; d_gene: TRBD2; len: 16; j_gene: TRBJ2-1; abundance: -
CDR3aa: CATSIPGGAYGDTQYF; CDR3nt: TGTGCCACCAGCATCCCGGGGGGGGCCTACGGCGATACGCAGTATTTT; v_gene: TRBV15; d_gene: TRBD2; len: 16; j_gene: TRBJ2-3; abundance: -
CDR3aa: CASSLSGLDNSPLHF; CDR3nt: TGCGCCAGCAGCTTGTCGGGGTTAGATAATTCACCCCTCCACTTT; v_gene: TRBV5-1; d_gene: -; len: 15; j_gene: TRBJ1-6; abundance: few
CDR3aa: CASSSGQGITGELFF; CDR3nt: TGTGCCAGCTCGTCGGGACAGGGAATCACCGGGGAGCTGTTTTTT; v_gene: TRBV18; d_gene: TRBD1; len: 15; j_gene: TRBJ2-2; abundance: -
CDR3aa: CASSLDLKRETDEQYF; CDR3nt: TGTGCCAGCAGCTTAGATCTCAAGAGGGAAACTGACGAGCAGTACTTC; v_gene: TRBV11-3; d_gene: -; len: 16; j_gene: TRBJ2-7; abundance: -
CDR3aa: CASSPGSGGLPEQYF; CDR3nt: TGTGCCAGCAGCCCCGGGAGCGGGGGCCTCCCCGAGCAGTACTTC; v_gene: TRBV7-2; d_gene: TRBD2; len: 15; j_gene: TRBJ2-7; abundance: -
CDR3aa: CASATVRDNEQFF; CDR3nt: TGTGCCAGCGCAACAGTTAGAGACAATGAGCAGTTCTTC; v_gene: TRBV7-2; d_gene: -; len: 13; j_gene: TRBJ2-1; abundance: -
CDR3aa: CASTRAGGAEAFF; CDR3nt: TGTGCCAGCACACGAGCCGGCGGGGCTGAAGCTTTCTTT; v_gene: TRBV6-5; d_gene: -; len: 13; j_gene: TRBJ1-1; abundance: -
CDR3aa: CASSLSPWRGRGIDHEQYF; CDR3nt: TGTGCCAGCAGCTTATCCCCCTGGCGGGGGCGTGGAATAGACCACGAGCAGTACTTC; v_gene: TRBV7-3; d_gene: -; len: 19; j_gene: TRBJ2-7; abundance: -
CDR3aa: CASSHPVGSAYGYTF; CDR3nt: TGTGCCAGCTCACACCCCGTCGGCAGTGCCTATGGCTACACCTTC; v_gene: TRBV18; d_gene: -; len: 15; j_gene: TRBJ1-2; abundance: -
CDR3aa: CASSPQGLSYEQYF; CDR3nt: TGTGCCAGCAGCCCCCAGGGGCTCTCCTACGAGCAGTACTTC; v_gene: TRBV7-6; d_gene: -; len: 14; j_gene: TRBJ2-7; abundance: once
CDR3aa: CASSLLDSGGEQYF; CDR3nt: TGTGCCAGCAGCTTATTGGACAGTGGTGGGGAGCAGTACTTC; v_gene: TRBV7-8; d_gene: -; len: 14; j_gene: TRBJ2-7; abundance: -
CDR3aa: CASSFGRPGYTF; CDR3nt: TGTGCCAGCAGCTTCGGACGGCCCGGCTACACCTTC; v_gene: TRBV7-2; d_gene: -; len: 12; j_gene: TRBJ1-2; abundance: -
CDR3aa: CASSFGGDYGYTF; CDR3nt: TGTGCCAGCAGCTTCGGAGGGGACTATGGCTACACCTTC; v_gene: TRBV7-8; d_gene: -; len: 13; j_gene: TRBJ1-2; abundance: -
CDR3aa: CAISPGQVTGELFF; CDR3nt: TGTGCCATCAGTCCGGGACAAGTCACCGGGGAGCTGTTTTTT; v_gene: TRBV10-3; d_gene: -; len: 14; j_gene: TRBJ2-2; abundance: -
CDR3aa: CASSLGQGYSPLHF; CDR3nt: TGTGCCAGTAGTCTGGGACAGGGGTATTCACCCCTCCACTTT; v_gene: TRBV19; d_gene: TRBD1; len: 14; j_gene: TRBJ1-6; abundance: -